Shown below are 18 T cell receptor beta chains from a single sample sequenced in a study of Ad26.COV2.S vaccination and SARS-CoV-2 variants. The method was immunoSEQ multiplex PCR; TCRdb's version includes in-frame clones alone and lacks a portion of them. This table has 350,000 to 500,000 clones, about nine tenths appearing once. Treatment defined: some 19 received Ad26.COV2.S at low or high dose, single or two shots; about 5 received placebo; per-sample allocation not given. Day 63 following the first vaccine or placebo injection was when the samples were taken. The specimen comprised peripheral blood, sampled in a trial of Ad26.COV2.S vaccine versus placebo. The receptors shown here come from a person aged 18-65 years who received the Ad26.COV2.S COVID-19 vaccine or a placebo.

V is TRBV12-3 or TRBV12-4 and J is TRBJ2-7; D is unresolved. The CDR3 spans 12 residues. With 3 bases removed from V and 5 bases from J, the gap between germline ends came to 8 bases. Written as DNA, the CDR3 is TGTGCCAGCAGTTTCACTTACAACGAGCAGTACTTC. This sequence encodes CASSFTYNEQYF.

The chain has TRBV11-2 and TRBJ1-1, with 9 nucleotides matching TRBD1. V was clipped by 6 bases and J by 4 bases; unmatched bases: 6. From germline, CDR1 is SGHAT and CDR2 FQNNGV. CDR3 size: 14 residues. The CDR3 reads CASRYRGRGTEAFF. The CDR3 DNA reads as TGTGCCAGCAGGTACAGGGGGCGCGGCACTGAAGCTTTCTTT. The whole variable domain, remainder taken from reference TRBV11-2 and TRBJ1-1, is EAGVAQSPRYKIIEKRQSVAFWCNPISGHATLYWYQQILGQGPKLLIQFQNNGVVDDSQLPKDRFSAERLKGVDSTLKIQPAKLEDSAVYLCASRYRGRGTEAFFGQGTRLTVV.

The rearrangement links TRBV5-8 to TRBJ1-1, with D maybe TRBD1 (6 bases). Germline values: CDR1 SGHTS, CDR2 YDEGEE. This CDR3 is 15 amino acids long. Trimming left V 3 bases short and J 4 bases short, with 16 bases between. The CDR3 region is CASSSHRDPSTEAFF. The CDR3 bases are TGTGCCAGCAGCTCCCACAGGGACCCGAGCACTGAAGCTTTCTTT.

The J gene is TRBJ1-4, the V gene TRBV20-1; TRBD1 is a possible D gene (5 bases). Germline CDR1 is DFQATT and CDR2 is SNEGSKA (reference sequence). The CDR3 consists of 16 residues. Trimming took 3 bases from V and 5 from J, leaving 19 bases between them. CDR3 loop: CSASGQGPNRNEKLFF. In DNA form, the CDR3 reads TGCAGTGCTAGTGGACAAGGACCGAATAGGAATGAAAAACTGTTTTTT.

The V and J genes are TRBV7-9 and TRBJ2-1, with a weak D call TRBD1 (7 bases). The CDR3 is 13 residues long. Between the trimmed V and J ends, which lost 4 bases and 10 bases, there was a span of 14 bases. Germline V CDR1 and CDR2: SEHNR, FQNEAQ (reference sequence). The CDR3 DNA is TGTGCCAGCAGCTCGCAGGGGGGCGGGGAGCAGTTCTTC. This encodes CASSSQGGGEQFF.

This clone was observed a single time. V and J are TRBV20-1 and TRBJ1-1; D not certain. Germline V CDR1 and CDR2: DFQATT, SNEGSKA (reference sequence). The CDR3 extends over 14 amino acids. Trimming took off 3 bases at V and 3 bases at J, with 14 bases between the two ends. The CDR3 protein is CSASPQSPHTEAFF. CDR3 nucleotide sequence: TGCAGTGCTAGTCCCCAAAGCCCGCACACTGAAGCTTTCTTT.

This rearrangement joins TRBV6-5 to TRBJ2-3; D gene uncertain. Germline values: CDR1 MNHEY, CDR2 SVGAGI. The CDR3 sequence is 11 residues long. Trimming stripped 5 bases from V and 6 bases from J, with 6 bases between. The CDR3 is CASSPWDTQYF. The CDR3 coding sequence is TGTGCCAGCAGTCCTTGGGATACGCAGTATTTT.

This sequence joins TRBV18 and TRBJ2-7; D unclear. V gave up 6 bases and J gave up 2 bases, with 11 bases separating them. Per germline, CDR1 KGHSH and CDR2 LQKENI. This CDR3 has 13 amino acids. CDR3 protein: CASSQVNPYEQYF. For the CDR3, the DNA is TGTGCCAGCTCGCAGGTTAACCCCTACGAGCAGTACTTC.

This clone was counted once. The rearrangement joins TRBV27 to TRBJ1-5, with D possibly matching TRBD1 (5 bases). Looked up from germline, CDR1 is MNHEY and CDR2 is SMNVEV (reference sequence). Trimming cost V 4 bases and J 8 bases, with 15 bases left between them. This CDR3 is built from 14 residues. The CDR3 protein is CASSSPIRGEPQHF. The CDR3 nucleotides are TGTGCCAGCAGTTCTCCCATCCGGGGCGAGCCCCAGCATTTT.

The chain is built from TRBV7-2 and TRBJ2-2; D uncertain. V lost 1 base and J 6 bases, leaving 6 bases between the germline ends. Germline CDR1 is SGHTA and CDR2 is FQGNSA. The CDR3 is 13 residues long. CDR3 region: CASSLVSPGELFF. DNA for the CDR3: TGTGCCAGCAGCTTAGTTAGTCCCGGGGAGCTGTTTTTT.

Note on this clone: Distinct nucleotide sequences in the sample also encode this CDR3. The CDR3 DNA reads as TGTGCCAGCAGCCTACAAGAGACCCAGTACTTC. It translates to CASSLQETQYF. The chain combines TRBV5-6 with TRBJ2-5; D is unresolved. CDR3 length equals 11 residues. The V gene's germline CDR1 is SGHDT and CDR2 YYEEEE. V was trimmed by 4 bases and J by 2 bases, leaving 3 bases between them. Drawing the rest from reference TRBV5-6 and TRBJ2-5, the complete variable domain is DAGVTQSPTHLIKTRGQQVTLRCSPKSGHDTVSWYQQALGQGPQFIFQYYEEEERQRGNFPDRFSGHQFPNYSSELNVNALLLGDSALYLCASSLQETQYFGPGTRLLVL.

The J gene is TRBJ2-7, the V gene TRBV4-1; D possibly corresponds to TRBD2 (6 bases). This CDR3 contains 15 residues. Germline V lookup: CDR1 MGHRA, CDR2 YSYEKL. V shed 0 bases and J shed 2 bases, with 11 bases lying between them. DNA of the CDR3: TGCGCCAGCAGCCAAGAGGTGGGAGGCACCTACGAGCAGTACTTC. Its translation is CASSQEVGGTYEQYF.

The V and J genes are TRBV7-2 and TRBJ1-6; TRBD1 is a possible D gene (5 bases). V lost 6 bases and J 7 bases, leaving 16 bases between the germline ends. Looked up from germline, CDR1 is SGHTA and CDR2 is FQGNSA. This CDR3 is built from 15 residues. The CDR3 reads CASSTPQGNNSPLHF. CDR3 coding DNA: TGTGCCAGCAGTACCCCTCAGGGCAACAATTCACCCCTCCACTTT.

This clone was seen only a few times. The chain recombines TRBV19 with TRBJ1-1, with no clear D. Germline CDR1 is LNHDA and CDR2 is SQIVND (reference sequence). Trimming left V 6 bases short and J 0 bases short, with 8 bases between. This CDR3 is 13 amino acids long. The chain's CDR3 is CASRKQMNTEAFF. The CDR3 DNA reads TGTGCCAGTAGGAAACAGATGAACACTGAAGCTTTCTTT. Supplemented by reference TRBV19 and TRBJ1-1, the full variable domain reads DGGITQSPKYLFRKEGQNVTLSCEQNLNHDAMYWYRQDPGQGLRLIYYSQIVNDFQKGDIAEGYSVSREKKESFPLTVTSAQKNPTAFYLCASRKQMNTEAFFGQGTRLTVV.

This clone was found a few times. The chain combines TRBV6-5 with TRBJ2-1; the match to TRBD2 covers 9 bases. V was pared by 6 bases and J by 3 bases, with 6 bases of the junction left unmatched. Per germline, CDR1 MNHEY and CDR2 SVGAGI. CDR3 length equals 15 residues. The CDR3 region has the DNA TGTGCCAGCAGCCGTGGACTAGCGTTCTACAATGAGCAGTTCTTC. Translated, it gives CASSRGLAFYNEQFF.

The rearrangement uses TRBV7-6 and TRBJ2-7; 7 bases are a match to TRBD2. This CDR3 spans 14 amino acids. Losses at the gene ends were 1 base for V and 8 bases for J; bases not matched to a gene: 8. Germline V gene data show CDR1 as SGHVS and CDR2 as FNYEAQ. The CDR3 coding sequence is TGTGCCAGCAGCTTAGAGGCGGGAGATTCCCAGCAGTACTTC. Residues: CASSLEAGDSQQYF.

This rearrangement joins TRBV2 to TRBJ1-3; TRBD1 might be the D (6 bases). This CDR3 contains 15 residues. Trimming pared 2 bases from V and 2 bases from J, leaving 10 bases between. Germline values: CDR1 SNHLY, CDR2 FYNNEI. In DNA, the CDR3 is TGTGCCAGCAGTGAATCACAGGGTCCTGGAAACACCATATATTTT. It translates to CASSESQGPGNTIYF.

This clone was counted once. The V and J genes are TRBV6-5 and TRBJ1-3; 9 positions agree with TRBD1. The CDR3 loop spans 14 amino acids. V dropped 5 bases and J dropped 8; count of bases not matched to a gene: 7. From germline, CDR1 is MNHEY and CDR2 SVGAGI. Here the CDR3 reads CASSPGTGPDTIYF. CDR3 coding DNA: TGTGCCAGCAGTCCTGGGACAGGGCCAGACACCATATATTTT.